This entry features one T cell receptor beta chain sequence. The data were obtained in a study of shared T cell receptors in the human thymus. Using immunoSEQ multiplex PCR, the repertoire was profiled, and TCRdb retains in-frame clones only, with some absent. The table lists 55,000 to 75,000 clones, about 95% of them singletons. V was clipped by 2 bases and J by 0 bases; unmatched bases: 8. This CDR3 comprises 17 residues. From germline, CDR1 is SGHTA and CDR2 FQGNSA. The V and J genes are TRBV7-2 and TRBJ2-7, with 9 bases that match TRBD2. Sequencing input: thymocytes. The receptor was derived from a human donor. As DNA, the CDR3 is TGTGCCAGCAGCTTACAAGTCGGGACTAGCTCCTCCTACGAGCAGTACTTC. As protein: CASSLQVGTSSSYEQYF.